A single sample is the source of the 13 T cell receptor beta chains below, sequenced in a study of CDR3 diversity in severe acne (dated by TCRdb to between 2018 and 2021). Library prep was done by PCR. Reads for this sample came from an Illumina HiSeq 2000. The raw public data were reprocessed by TCRdb itself: fastp quality trimming at Q25, MiXCR clonotype calling, in-frame beta chains only. Rows merge per CDR3 protein into single entries with the most common DNA and genes. Within this sample are roughly 81,000 distinct CDR3 sequences, with about 48% of them counted one time only. In total, the top ten clones hold roughly 9.1% of the sample. What was sequenced was blood. These receptors were collected from a male donor in good health, serving as a control.

There are many counts of this clonotype. The chain combines TRBV6-1 with TRBJ2-7, with TRBD2 identical over 13 bases. The CDR3 covers 14 residues. V lost 7 bases and J lost 3; bases outside the gene matches: 3. Germline lookup yields CDR1 MNHNS and CDR2 SASEGT. The DNA for the CDR3 is TGTGCCAGCAAGGGACTAGCGGGACGCTACGAGCAGTACTTC. This codes for CASKGLAGRYEQYF.

J is TRBJ1-2 and V is TRBV7-2; D unresolved. CDR3 length: 13 amino acids. From germline, CDR1 is SGHTA and CDR2 FQGNSA. V shed 5 bases and J shed 1 base, with 8 bases lying between them. The CDR3 region has the DNA TGTGCCAGCAGCCCCCGGGTTAACTATGGCTACACCTTC. Protein product: CASSPRVNYGYTF.

The chain recombines TRBV25-1 with TRBJ2-5; D not certain. The germline gives CDR1 MGHDK, CDR2 SYGVNS. V was pared by 8 bases and J by 10 bases, with 26 bases between. The CDR3 length is 15 residues. The CDR3 DNA sequence: TGTGCCAGCGGCTTAGAAAGGCATACCCTAGAGGTCCAGTACTTC. The encoded protein is CASGLERHTLEVQYF.

This clonotype was observed at least ten times. The chain joins TRBV12-3 or TRBV12-4 to TRBJ1-1; weak D call: TRBD1 (5 bases). This CDR3 has 12 amino acids. V dropped 6 bases and J dropped 1 base, with 6 bases sitting between them. CDR3 in DNA: TGTGCCAGCAGGCAGGGGAACACTGAAGCTTTCTTT. This codes for CASRQGNTEAFF.

This clonotype was seen a handful of times. This chain links TRBV9 with TRBJ2-2, with D possibly matching TRBD2 (5 bases). Germline V lookup: CDR1 SGDLS, CDR2 YYNGEE. V shed 2 bases and J shed 5 bases, with 7 bases lying between them. The CDR3 consists of 13 residues. For the CDR3, the DNA is TGTGCCAGCAGCGTTGAGGGTACCGGGGAGCTGTTTTTT. Translation: CASSVEGTGELFF.

The V gene is TRBV5-5, the J gene TRBJ2-7, with 10 bases lining up with TRBD2. Germline values: CDR1 SGHKS, CDR2 YYEKEE (reference sequence). The V and J ends lost 0 bases and 3 bases, in that order; junction bases with no gene match: 6. CDR3 length: 16 residues. The CDR3 DNA reads as TGTGCCAGCAGCTTGGCTAGCGGGAGTACCAACTACGAGCAGTACTTC. Amino acids: CASSLASGSTNYEQYF.

About this clonotype: The conserved final phenylalanine or tryptophan is absent from the CDR3, which likely points to a read error. The V call is TRBV10-3, the J call TRBJ2-3; 7 nucleotides line up with TRBD1. The CDR3 is 14 residues long. Per germline, CDR1 ENHRY and CDR2 SYGVKD. CDR3 nucleotides: TGTGCCAGCAGTGAGTCGACAGGGTCGGTCACGCAGTATCTT. This translates into CASSESTGSVTQYL.

This clonotype came up many times. The rearrangement joins TRBV4-2 to TRBJ2-3, with unresolved D. The V and J ends lost 0 bases and 2 bases respectively, with 9 bases between them. CDR3 length equals 15 residues. CDR1 LGHNA and CDR2 YNFKEQ come from the germline V gene. In nucleotides, the CDR3 is TGTGCCAGCAGCCAAGATCACATACCCACAGATACGCAGTATTTT. This translates into CASSQDHIPTDTQYF.

This clonotype is judged medium-sized. This chain uses TRBV25-1 with TRBJ2-3; D gene ambiguous. The CDR3 runs 14 residues. V was shortened by 3 bases and J by 1 base, with 8 bases between the two germline ends. The germline CDR1 and CDR2 sequences are MGHDK and SYGVNS. In DNA, the CDR3 is TGTGCCAGCAGTGACCCCACAGGCACAGATACGCAGTATTTT. Protein: CASSDPTGTDTQYF.

This clonotype was counted only a few times. The chain is built from TRBV7-9 and TRBJ1-1, with 7 bases that match TRBD1. Germline CDR1 is SEHNR and CDR2 is FQNEAQ (reference sequence). CDR3 length equals 16 residues. V shed 5 bases, J shed 3 bases, and the junction held 12 bases outside the gene matches. CDR3 loop: CASSGGRGQFDTEAFF. The CDR3 DNA sequence: TGTGCCAGCAGCGGAGGGAGGGGACAGTTTGACACTGAAGCTTTCTTT. The full variable domain, in which reference TRBV7-9 and TRBJ1-1 provide the parts outside the CDR3, is DTGVSQNPRHKITKRGQNVTFRCDPISEHNRLYWYRQTLGQGPEFLTYFQNEAQLEKSRLLSDRFSAERPKGSFSTLEIQRTEQGDSAMYLCASSGGRGQFDTEAFFGQGTRLTVV.

The chain recombines TRBV12-3 or TRBV12-4 with TRBJ2-1; tentative D call: TRBD1 (5 bases). The CDR3 spans 11 residues. V lost 8 bases and J lost 10, with 12 bases in between. CDR3 nucleotide sequence: TGTGCCAGCGGACAACGTAGCGAGCAGTTCTTC. It translates to CASGQRSEQFF.

The V gene is TRBV7-9, the J gene TRBJ1-1, with D uncertain. The CDR3 is 15 residues long. Germline-derived CDR1 and CDR2 are SEHNR and FQNEAQ (reference sequence). V lost 5 bases to trimming and J lost 1 base, with 14 bases between them. This chain's CDR3 is CASSVLMTTNTEAFF. The CDR3 coding sequence is TGTGCCAGCAGCGTCCTAATGACAACGAACACTGAAGCTTTCTTT.

This sequence joins TRBV11-1 and TRBJ1-1; D not certain. The CDR3 runs 13 residues. V was trimmed by 6 bases and J by 8 bases, leaving 16 bases between them. The germline CDR1 and CDR2 sequences are SGHAT and FQDESV (reference sequence). CDR3 in DNA: TGTGCCAGCAGTTTATCGGCCCCTACCGAAGCTTTCTTT. Translating it yields CASSLSAPTEAFF. Full variable domain (rest looked up from reference TRBV11-1 and TRBJ1-1): EAEVAQSPRYKITEKSQAVAFWCDPISGHATLYWYRQILGQGPELLVQFQDESVVDDSQLPKDRFSAERLKGVDSTLKIQPAELGDSAMYLCASSLSAPTEAFFGQGTRLTVV.